This T cell receptor beta chain was sequenced for a study of blood T cells in healthy people across ages (dated by TCRdb to between 2015 and 2017). Looking at the study overall: In model experiments, template switching captured roughly one uniquely barcoded TCR beta cDNA molecule for every two T cells. To track age-related changes in TCR beta repertoire diversity, the study relied on deep sequencing normalized with unique cDNA molecular identifiers. Donors were grouped into four age groups: young (average approximately 15 years), middle-aged (about 38), aged (approximately 67) and long-lived (approximately 82). To avoid experimental bias, donors of different ages were spread randomly across the sequencing lanes. Using the same blood draw, the study looked at two additional independent replicas of 1 million unique cDNA reads for two donors, one aged 18 to 30 and the other aged 80 or older. Study-wide conclusions, independent of this receptor: The percentage of naive T cells measured by flow cytometry correlated strongly with observed TCR beta diversity. Estimates of total diversity based on one million sequenced T cells were considered lower bounds and underestimates. Since profiling was done on bulk unsorted PBMCs, naive and antigen-experienced compartments could not be conclusively compared. Because the CMV infection status of the donors was unknown, age-related changes in expanded clonotypes may potentially have been confounded. Compared with the aged group, the long-lived group had more naive CD4+ T cells, fewer expanded clones and increased TCR diversity, a pattern suggesting age selection. Observed TCR beta diversity per million T cells fell roughly linearly with age, and a significant reduction was already apparent by age around 44.

In the germline V gene (reference sequence), CDR1 corresponds to DFQATT and CDR2 to SNEGSKA. The junction shows trimming of 0 bases on V and 5 bases on J, plus 13 bases between the germline ends. Measured from the cysteine to the phenylalanine, the CDR3 is 14 residues long. Only the CDR3 portion is preserved as DNA: 42 bases, with reading frame beginning at the first base. The receptor library was made with 5' RACE. TCRdb names Illumina HiSeq 2500 as the instrument used. The second PCR ran for about 6 to 12 cycles and used a J-beta primer mix along with a sample-barcoded 5' primer. A template-switch 5' adaptor carrying 12 random nucleotides introduced a unique molecular identifier onto each TCR beta cDNA molecule. Each sample yielded at least 3 million CDR3-containing paired-end reads. All of the RNA was converted into first-strand cDNA using the Mint cDNA synthesis kit, with a TRBC-specific oligonucleotide serving as the primer. Following uracil-DNA glycosylase treatment, all cDNA underwent a first 18-cycle PCR with the universal primers M1SS and BC2_uni_R. On the study's bioinformatics: For normalization, 1 million high-quality reads were randomly selected from each sample, with every read carrying a distinct molecular identifier. Reads sharing molecular identifiers were discarded rather than binned into consensus sequences. CDR3 identification, clonotype clustering and error correction used MiTCR with a Q25 quality threshold and the strictest error-elimination algorithm. A nonparametric unseen species model using Euler transformation provided a lower-bound estimate of total TCR beta diversity. TCRdb reprocessed the public reads (quality trimming at Q25 with fastp, clone calling with MiXCR) and kept in-frame beta chains. Duplicate CDR3 protein sequences are folded into a single record with the most common DNA and genes. None of the V and J calls come from the authors' own analysis; TCRdb made them. Across this sample there are around 1,700,000 distinct CDR3 sequences, with 25% to 30% seen only once. Less than 9.5% of the sample lies in the top ten.

Comments on this clonotype: Its antigen is still unknown. No qualities accompany the bases; no much larger clone lies one base away.

Systemically healthy Caucasian individuals from Russia, 39 in total and aged roughly 6 to 100 years, were included as donors. Ten milliliters of peripheral blood were drawn from each donor into EDTA-treated Vacutainer tubes. PBMCs were isolated by Ficoll-Paque density-gradient centrifugation, with at least 6.5 million obtained per sample. Total RNA, at least 5.5 micrograms per sample, was extracted from PBMCs with Trizol reagent. The percentages of naive CD45RAhigh/CD27high T cells were determined by flow cytometry on a PBMC aliquot from every donor. In this chain, TRBV20-1 is recombined with TRBJ2-5; TRBD1 might be the D gene, on 5 matching bases. Sequenced material: blood. This TCR came from a woman aged 25-40 years in good health. The nucleotide sequence is given as TGCAGTGCTAGAGAACTGACAGAGTGGGAGACCCAGTACTTC. Its coded protein is CSARELTEWETQYF.